The 3 T cell receptor beta chains below all came from one sample that was sequenced in a study of graft-versus-host responses after intestinal transplantation. Measured with immunoSEQ multiplex PCR; TCRdb has only the in-frame clones, and not every one. The data contain more than 10,000 clones, approximately 94% of them singletons. This specimen was PBMCs, taken around 3 years after intestinal transplantation. These receptors were taken from a human patient who received an intestinal transplant, so some T cells may come from the graft donor.

This clone was seen just once. V and J are TRBV6-1 and TRBJ2-3, with D maybe TRBD1 (7 bases). CDR3 length: 16 amino acids. Trimming removed 0 bases from V and 5 bases from J, with 15 bases in between. Germline V gene lookup returns CDR1 MNHNS and CDR2 SASEGT. DNA of the CDR3: TGTGCCAGCAGTGAAGCGCTCGCTCAGGGGGGAGATACGCAGTATTTT. Encoded protein: CASSEALAQGGDTQYF.

The V and J genes are TRBV11-3 and TRBJ2-1; 9 bases are a match to TRBD2. Germline V CDR1 and CDR2: SGHNT, YENEEA. The trim removed 1 base at V and 2 bases at J, leaving 0 bases unmatched. The CDR3 spans 15 residues. The DNA of the CDR3 is TGTGCCAGCAGCTTAGGCGGGGGGGCCTACAATGAGCAGTTCTTC. It is translated as CASSLGGGAYNEQFF.

This clone was seen just once. J is TRBJ1-1 and V is TRBV4-1, with 8 bases fitting TRBD1. Germline V lookup: CDR1 MGHRA, CDR2 YSYEKL. This CDR3 has 15 amino acids. J was trimmed by 1 base and V by 1 base; bases with no gene match: 2. The DNA of the CDR3 is TGCGCCAGCAGCCAAGCAGGACAGGGGAACACTGAAGCTTTCTTT. Protein: CASSQAGQGNTEAFF.